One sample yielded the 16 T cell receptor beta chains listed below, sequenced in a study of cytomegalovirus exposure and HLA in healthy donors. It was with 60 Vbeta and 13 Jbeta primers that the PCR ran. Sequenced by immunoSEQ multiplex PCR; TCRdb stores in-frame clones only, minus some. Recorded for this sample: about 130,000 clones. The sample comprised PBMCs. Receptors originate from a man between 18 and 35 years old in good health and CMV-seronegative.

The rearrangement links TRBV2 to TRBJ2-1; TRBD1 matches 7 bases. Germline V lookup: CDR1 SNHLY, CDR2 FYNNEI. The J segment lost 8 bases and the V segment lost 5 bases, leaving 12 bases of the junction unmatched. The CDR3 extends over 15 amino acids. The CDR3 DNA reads TGTGCCAGCAGTTCCCGCACAGGGGATCGCGATGAGCAGTTCTTC. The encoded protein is CASSSRTGDRDEQFF.

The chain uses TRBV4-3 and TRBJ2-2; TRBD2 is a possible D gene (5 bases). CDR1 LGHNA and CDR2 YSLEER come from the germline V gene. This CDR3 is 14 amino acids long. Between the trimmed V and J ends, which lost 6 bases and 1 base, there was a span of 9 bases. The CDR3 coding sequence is TGCGCCAGCAGTGCCGGGAAGAACACCGGGGAGCTGTTTTTT. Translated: CASSAGKNTGELFF.

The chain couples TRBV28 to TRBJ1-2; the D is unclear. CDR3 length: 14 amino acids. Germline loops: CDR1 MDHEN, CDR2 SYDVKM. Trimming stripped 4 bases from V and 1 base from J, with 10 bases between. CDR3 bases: TGTGCCAGCAGTTCATCGACTTTTAACTATGGCTACACCTTC. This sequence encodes CASSSSTFNYGYTF.

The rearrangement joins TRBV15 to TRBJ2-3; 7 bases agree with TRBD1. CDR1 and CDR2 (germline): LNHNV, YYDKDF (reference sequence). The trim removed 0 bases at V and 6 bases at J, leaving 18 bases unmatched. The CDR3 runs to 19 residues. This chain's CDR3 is CATSREIPASGGGTDTQYF. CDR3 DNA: TGTGCCACCAGCAGAGAAATTCCCGCTTCAGGGGGTGGGACGGATACGCAGTATTTT.

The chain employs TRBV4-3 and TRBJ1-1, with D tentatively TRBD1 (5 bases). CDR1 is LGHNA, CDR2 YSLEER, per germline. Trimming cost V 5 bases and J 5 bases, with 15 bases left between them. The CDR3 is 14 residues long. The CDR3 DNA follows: TGCGCCAGCAGCAGAGAAGGGGATTGGACTGAAGCTTTCTTT. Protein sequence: CASSREGDWTEAFF.

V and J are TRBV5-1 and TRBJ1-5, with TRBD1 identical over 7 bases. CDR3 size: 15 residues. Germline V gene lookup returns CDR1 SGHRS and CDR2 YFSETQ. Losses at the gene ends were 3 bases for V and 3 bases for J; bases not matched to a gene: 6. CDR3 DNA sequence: TGCGCCAGCAGCTGGTCAGGGGGATACAATCAGCCCCAGCATTTT. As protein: CASSWSGGYNQPQHF.

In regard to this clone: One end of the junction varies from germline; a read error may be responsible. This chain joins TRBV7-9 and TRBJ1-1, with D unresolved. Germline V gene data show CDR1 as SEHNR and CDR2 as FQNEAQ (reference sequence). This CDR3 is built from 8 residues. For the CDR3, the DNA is TGTGCCAGCCCTGAGGCTTTCTTT. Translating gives CASPEAFF.

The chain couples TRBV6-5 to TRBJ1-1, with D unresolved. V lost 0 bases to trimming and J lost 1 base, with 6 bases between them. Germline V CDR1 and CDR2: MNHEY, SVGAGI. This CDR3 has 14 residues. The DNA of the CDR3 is TGTGCCAGCAGTTACTCAACTGGGAACACTGAAGCTTTCTTT. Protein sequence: CASSYSTGNTEAFF.

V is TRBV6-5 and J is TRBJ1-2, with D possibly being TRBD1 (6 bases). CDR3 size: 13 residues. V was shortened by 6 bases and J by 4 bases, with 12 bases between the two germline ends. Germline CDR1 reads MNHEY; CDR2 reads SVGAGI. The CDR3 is CASRPDSSYGYTF. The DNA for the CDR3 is TGTGCCAGCAGACCGGACAGCAGCTATGGCTACACCTTC.

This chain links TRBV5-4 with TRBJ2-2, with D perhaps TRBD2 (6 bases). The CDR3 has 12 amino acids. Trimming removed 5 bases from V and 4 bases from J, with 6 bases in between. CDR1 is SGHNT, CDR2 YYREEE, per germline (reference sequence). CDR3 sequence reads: CASRGGTGELFF. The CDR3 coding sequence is TGTGCCAGCAGGGGAGGCACCGGGGAGCTGTTTTTT.

CDR3 in DNA: TGTGCCAGCAGCTTAGATCCGCGGGGGGCTTATACCGGGGAGCTGTTTTTT. Its translation is CASSLDPRGAYTGELFF. The gene calls are TRBV7-9 and TRBJ2-2, with 8 bases that match TRBD2. Trimming cost V 1 base and J 5 bases; bases outside gene matches: 9. In germline, CDR1 is SEHNR, CDR2 FQNEAQ (reference sequence). The CDR3 covers 17 residues.

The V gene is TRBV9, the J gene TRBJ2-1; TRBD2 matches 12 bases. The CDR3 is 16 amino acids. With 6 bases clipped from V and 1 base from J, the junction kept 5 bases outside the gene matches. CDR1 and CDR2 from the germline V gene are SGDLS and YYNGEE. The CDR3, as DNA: TGTGCCAGCACTCCGACTAGCGGGAGATCCTACAATGAGCAGTTCTTC. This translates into CASTPTSGRSYNEQFF.

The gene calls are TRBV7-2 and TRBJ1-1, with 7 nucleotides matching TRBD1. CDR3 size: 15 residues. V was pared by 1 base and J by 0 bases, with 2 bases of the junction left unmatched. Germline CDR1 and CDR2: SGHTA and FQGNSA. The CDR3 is CASSLGTGLNTEAFF. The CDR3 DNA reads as TGTGCCAGCAGCTTAGGGACAGGACTGAACACTGAAGCTTTCTTT. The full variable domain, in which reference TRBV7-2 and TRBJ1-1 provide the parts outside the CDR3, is GAGVSQSPSNKVTEKGKDVELRCDPISGHTALYWYRQSLGQGLEFLIYFQGNSAPDKSGLPSDRFSAERTGGSVSTLTIQRTQQEDSAVYLCASSLGTGLNTEAFFGQGTRLTVV.

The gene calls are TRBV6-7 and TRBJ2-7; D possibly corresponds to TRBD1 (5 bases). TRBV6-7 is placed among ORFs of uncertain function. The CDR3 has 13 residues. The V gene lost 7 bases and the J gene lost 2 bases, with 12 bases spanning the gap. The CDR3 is CASTDKSTYEQYF. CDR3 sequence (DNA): TGTGCCAGCACGGACAAAAGTACCTACGAGCAGTACTTC.

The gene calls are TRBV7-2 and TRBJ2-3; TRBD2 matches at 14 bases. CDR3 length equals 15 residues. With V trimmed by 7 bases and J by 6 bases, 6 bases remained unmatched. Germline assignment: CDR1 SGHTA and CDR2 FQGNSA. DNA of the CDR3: TGTGCCAGCACCCCGACTAGCGGGAGGGCCGATACGCAGTATTTT. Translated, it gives CASTPTSGRADTQYF. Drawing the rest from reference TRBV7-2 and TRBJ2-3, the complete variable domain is GAGVSQSPSNKVTEKGKDVELRCDPISGHTALYWYRQSLGQGLEFLIYFQGNSAPDKSGLPSDRFSAERTGGSVSTLTIQRTQQEDSAVYLCASTPTSGRADTQYFGPGTRLTVL.

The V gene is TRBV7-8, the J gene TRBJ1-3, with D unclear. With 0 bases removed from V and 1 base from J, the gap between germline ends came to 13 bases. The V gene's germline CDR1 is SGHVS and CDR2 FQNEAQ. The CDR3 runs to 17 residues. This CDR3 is CASSLARGSRSGNTIYF. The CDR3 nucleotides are TGTGCCAGCAGCTTAGCGCGCGGCAGCAGATCTGGAAACACCATATATTTT.